These 7 T cell receptor beta chains came from one sample sequenced in a study of cytomegalovirus exposure and HLA in healthy donors. The PCR made use of 60 Vbeta and 13 Jbeta primers. This table comes from immunoSEQ multiplex PCR, and its TCRdb copy is limited to in-frame clones, with some not included. This sample has some 110,000 clones, with less than 80% found just once. Sequencing input: PBMCs. The receptors derive from a woman aged 25 to 39 in good health and CMV-seronegative.

The chain recombines TRBV30 with TRBJ2-7; the D gene is possibly TRBD1 (6 bases). This CDR3 is built from 15 residues. Trimming took 1 base from V and 3 from J, leaving 16 bases between them. CDR1 and CDR2 (germline): GTSNPN, SVGIG (reference sequence). This chain's CDR3 is CAWSADRYRRYEQYF. The CDR3 DNA reads TGTGCCTGGAGTGCAGACAGGTACCGGCGCTACGAGCAGTACTTC.

This rearrangement joins TRBV11-2 to TRBJ2-7, with 10 nucleotides matching TRBD2. V shed 0 bases, J shed 6 bases, and the junction held 5 bases outside the gene matches. Germline V gives CDR1 SGHAT, CDR2 FQNNGV. The CDR3 length is 15 residues. The CDR3 region is CASSLESSGRSEQYF. The CDR3 nucleotides are TGTGCCAGCAGCTTAGAAAGTAGCGGGAGGTCCGAGCAGTACTTC.

This chain uses TRBV13 with TRBJ2-7, with D perhaps TRBD1 (5 bases). V was shortened by 4 bases and J by 5 bases, with 9 bases between the two germline ends. CDR1 PRHDT and CDR2 FYEKMQ come from the germline V gene (reference sequence). This CDR3 contains 12 residues. For the CDR3, the DNA is TGTGCCAGCAGCTCGCAGGGCGACGAGCAGTACTTC. It encodes CASSSQGDEQYF.

The rearrangement links TRBV7-3 to TRBJ2-1, with a possible D match to TRBD1 (6 bases). Germline V gives CDR1 SGHTA, CDR2 FQGTGA. Trimming took 3 bases from V and 0 from J, leaving 9 bases between them. The CDR3 length is 15 residues. The DNA of the CDR3 is TGTGCCAGCAGCTTCACAGGGAGCTCCTACAATGAGCAGTTCTTC. This gives the protein CASSFTGSSYNEQFF.

CDR3 protein: CASTPSWTGVYGYTF. In nucleotides, the CDR3 is TGTGCCAGCACCCCCTCCTGGACAGGGGTCTATGGCTACACCTTC. V gene TRBV6-4 combines with J gene TRBJ1-2, with 9 bases identical to TRBD1. CDR3 length: 15 amino acids. Germline lookup yields CDR1 MRHNA and CDR2 SNTAGT. Trimming took 7 bases from V and 4 from J; bases not matched to a gene: 10.

The chain recombines TRBV6-4 with TRBJ2-5; D possibly corresponds to TRBD1 (5 bases). TRBJ2-7 matches the DNA end more closely, so the J call is doubtful. Germline assignment: CDR1 MRHNA and CDR2 SNTAGT. This CDR3 is built from 18 residues. In DNA, the CDR3 is TGTGCCAGCAGTGACAGAATGATTCGGACACAGCAAGCCTACGAGCAGTACTTC. It specifies CASSDRMIRTQQAYEQYF.

For this clone: Because the CDR3 is missing its conserved closing phenylalanine or tryptophan, this is likely a read error. J is TRBJ1-1 and V is TRBV10-3; 7 nucleotides match TRBD1. CDR3 length: 12 amino acids. With V trimmed by 4 bases and J by 4 bases, 0 bases remained unmatched. Germline CDR1 ENHRY, CDR2 SYGVKD. CDR3 nucleotides: TGTGCCATCAGTGGACAGGGCACTGAAGCTTTCCTT. Translation: CAISGQGTEAFL.